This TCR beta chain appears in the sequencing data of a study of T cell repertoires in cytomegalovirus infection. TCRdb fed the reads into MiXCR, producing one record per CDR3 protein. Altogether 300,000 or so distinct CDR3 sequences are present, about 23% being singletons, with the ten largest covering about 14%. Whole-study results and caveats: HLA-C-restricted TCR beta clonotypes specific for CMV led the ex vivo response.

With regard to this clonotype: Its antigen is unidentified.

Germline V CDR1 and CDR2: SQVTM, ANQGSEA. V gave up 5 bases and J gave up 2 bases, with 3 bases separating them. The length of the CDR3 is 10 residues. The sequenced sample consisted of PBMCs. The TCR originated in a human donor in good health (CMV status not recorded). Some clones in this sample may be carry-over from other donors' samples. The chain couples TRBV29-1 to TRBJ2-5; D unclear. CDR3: CSVRQETQYF. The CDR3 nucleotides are TGCAGCGTTCGGCAAGAGACCCAGTACTTC.